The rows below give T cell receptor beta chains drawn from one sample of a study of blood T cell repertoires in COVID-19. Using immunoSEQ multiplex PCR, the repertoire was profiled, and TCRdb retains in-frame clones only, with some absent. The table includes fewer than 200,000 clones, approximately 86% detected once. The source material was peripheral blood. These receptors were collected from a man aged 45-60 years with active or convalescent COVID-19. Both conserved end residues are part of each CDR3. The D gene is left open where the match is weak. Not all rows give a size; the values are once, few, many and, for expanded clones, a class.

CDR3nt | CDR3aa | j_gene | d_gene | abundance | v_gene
TGTGCCAGCAGTACCTACAGTGTGAGCTCTGGAAACACCATATATTTT | CASSTYSVSSGNTIYF | TRBJ1-3 | NA | NA | TRBV28
TGTGCCAGCAGCCCAAGCGGGTCCGTGAACACCGGGGAGCTGTTTTTT | CASSPSGSVNTGELFF | TRBJ2-2 | NA | NA | TRBV7-9
TGTGCCAGCAGAATAGCCAGGGTGTTGAGCACTGAAGCTTTCTTT | CASRIARVLSTEAFF | TRBJ1-1 | NA | NA | TRBV2
TGTGCCACCAGTGGGAGTCCGGAAACGAACACCGGGGAGCTGTTTTTT | CATSGSPETNTGELFF | TRBJ2-2 | NA | NA | TRBV24-1
TGTGCCAGCAGTGAAAGGGCAGGGGGCCGCGGCTACACCTTC | CASSERAGGRGYTF | TRBJ1-2 | TRBD1 | NA | TRBV6-1
TGCGCCAGCAGTCAATCATCAGGGGTTGTGTCTAATGAAAAACTGTTTTTT | CASSQSSGVVSNEKLFF | TRBJ1-4 | NA | NA | TRBV23-1
TGTGCCTGGAGTGTTACAGAACAGGGCGCTGGCTACACCTTC | CAWSVTEQGAGYTF | TRBJ1-2 | NA | NA | TRBV30
TGTGCCAGCAGCTCGGGCAGGGGGATTCAGTACTTC | CASSSGRGIQYF | TRBJ2-4 | TRBD1 | NA | TRBV7-2
TGTGCCAGTAGTATAGTAGGACAGGCCTTAAAAAGCAATCAGCCCCAGCATTTT | CASSIVGQALKSNQPQHF | TRBJ1-5 | TRBD1 | NA | TRBV19
TGTGCCAGCAGCCCCAGGCGGGGTGAAAGTGAAAAACTGTTTTTT | CASSPRRGESEKLFF | TRBJ1-4 | NA | NA | TRBV7-2
TGTGCCAGCAGCAAAAAGGCAAGGGGTAATCAGCCCCAGCATTTT | CASSKKARGNQPQHF | TRBJ1-5 | NA | NA | TRBV21-1
TGTGCCAGCTCACCACCTGGAGGTATAGCAGATACGCAGTATTTT | CASSPPGGIADTQYF | TRBJ2-3 | NA | NA | TRBV18
TGTGCCAGCTCACCGGTTAGGGGGACCCCTGAAGCTTTCTTT | CASSPVRGTPEAFF | TRBJ1-1 | NA | NA | TRBV18
TGTGCCAGCAGCCCCCGCACAGGGGGGCAAGAGACCCAGTACTTC | CASSPRTGGQETQYF | TRBJ2-5 | TRBD1 | NA | TRBV11-3
TGCGCCAGCAGCTCCACCGGGACAGGGTCGGACTATGGCTACACCTTC | CASSSTGTGSDYGYTF | TRBJ1-2 | TRBD1 | once | TRBV5-1
TGTGCCACCAGTGACGCTAGCGGGAGGGACAATGAGCAGTTCTTC | CATSDASGRDNEQFF | TRBJ2-1 | TRBD2 | NA | TRBV24-1
TGTGCCAGCAGTCGTCGGACAGGGAGCTCCTACAATGAGCAGTTCTTC | CASSRRTGSSYNEQFF | TRBJ2-1 | TRBD1 | once | TRBV11-1
TGTGCCAGCAGCTTGGAACAGGGACGTAACTATGGCTACACCTTC | CASSLEQGRNYGYTF | TRBJ1-2 | NA | once | TRBV5-4
TGTGCCAGCAAACTTCTGGAGGGGACTAGCGCTTACCCTACCTACGAGCAGTACTTC | CASKLLEGTSAYPTYEQYF | TRBJ2-7 | TRBD2 | few | TRBV5-4
TGTGCCAGCAGCTTATCGCCAGAAAGAACCGGGGAGCTGTTTTTT | CASSLSPERTGELFF | TRBJ2-2 | NA | NA | TRBV7-9
TGTGCCAGCAACTTACAAGGGGGCCTCGGTTCACCCCTCCACTTT | CASNLQGGLGSPLHF | TRBJ1-6 | TRBD1 | NA | TRBV6-5
TGCGCCAGCAACTATTCCCCTGGGCAGGGGATTGAGCCCCAGCATTTT | CASNYSPGQGIEPQHF | TRBJ1-5 | NA | NA | TRBV5-1
TGCAGTGCTAGTAGCAGCGGGGGGGCGGGAGAGACCCAGTACTTC | CSASSSGGAGETQYF | TRBJ2-5 | TRBD2 | NA | TRBV20-1
TGTGCCAGCAGCCCCCGCAGGGGTCGTGGTGGGGCCAACGTCCTGACTTTC | CASSPRRGRGGANVLTF | TRBJ2-6 | NA | NA | TRBV7-2
TGTGCCAGCAGGGCAGGGGGCATGAGCACTGAAGCTTTCTTT | CASRAGGMSTEAFF | TRBJ1-1 | TRBD1 | NA | TRBV5-6
TGTGCCAGCAGCCAAGAGGGAGGCGGGCTTGAAAAACTGTTTTTT | CASSQEGGGLEKLFF | TRBJ1-4 | NA | NA | TRBV14
TGCAGTGCTAGTTCTGAGGCCCGCTATGGCTACACCTTC | CSASSEARYGYTF | TRBJ1-2 | NA | once | TRBV20-1
TGTGCCAGCAGTGAAGATGGGCCCGGCCAGGGAAGTGGCTACACCTTC | CASSEDGPGQGSGYTF | TRBJ1-2 | NA | NA | TRBV25-1
TGTGCCAGCAGGAAACAGGGGAACTACAATGAGCAGTTCTTC | CASRKQGNYNEQFF | TRBJ2-1 | TRBD1 | NA | TRBV2
TGTGCCACCAGTGATGGGGGCGCGGATACGCAGTATTTT | CATSDGGADTQYF | TRBJ2-3 | NA | NA | TRBV24-1